This T cell receptor beta chain stems from a study of cytomegalovirus exposure and HLA in healthy donors. Germline V CDR1 and CDR2: SGHRS, YFSETQ. The germline V and J ends were trimmed by 0 bases and 15 bases, with 13 bases remaining between them. The CDR3 consists of 12 residues. The PCR employed 60 Vbeta primers together with 13 Jbeta primers. Here immunoSEQ multiplex PCR was the method, and the copy in TCRdb shows in-frame clones only, minus some. The sample includes about 120,000 clones, 15% of them seen just once. This TCR was sampled from a woman younger than 35 in good health and CMV-seronegative. The chain joins TRBV5-1 to TRBJ2-1; D might be TRBD2 (7 bases). The sample comprised PBMCs. CDR3 coding DNA: TGCGCCAGCAGCTTGGGAGGGGGGGATCCGTTCTTC. Translating gives CASSLGGGDPFF.